This T cell receptor beta chain is drawn from a study of T cells after yellow fever vaccination. The overall study: SMART-Seq v4 Ultra Low Input prepared the low-cell-number fractions. Regarding the study as a whole: In post-booster samples, most primary-vaccination clones reappeared (approximately 97% CD4, 70% to 90% CD8).

The 5'RACE template-switching step produced TCR cDNA and added a universal primer site and UMIs. TCRdb independently ran MiXCR on the 5' RACE reads; one entry per CDR3 protein. Here the sample spans a few hundred thousand distinct CDR3 sequences, under 14% being singletons. V lost 1 base, J lost 5 bases, and 7 bases stayed unmatched. The germline V gene has CDR1 SGHRS and CDR2 YFSETQ. The CDR3 consists of 16 residues. Note on this clonotype: Its antigen is still unknown.

Source: PBMCs, taken on the day of the first yellow fever vaccination. The origin of this receptor is a man aged 18 to 29 who received the YFV17D yellow fever vaccine. V and J are TRBV5-1 and TRBJ2-1; TRBD1 aligns across 9 bases. CDR3 nucleotides: TGCGCCAGCAGCTTGCTCCGGGACAGGGCAGACAATGAGCAGTTCTTC. As protein: CASSLLRDRADNEQFF.